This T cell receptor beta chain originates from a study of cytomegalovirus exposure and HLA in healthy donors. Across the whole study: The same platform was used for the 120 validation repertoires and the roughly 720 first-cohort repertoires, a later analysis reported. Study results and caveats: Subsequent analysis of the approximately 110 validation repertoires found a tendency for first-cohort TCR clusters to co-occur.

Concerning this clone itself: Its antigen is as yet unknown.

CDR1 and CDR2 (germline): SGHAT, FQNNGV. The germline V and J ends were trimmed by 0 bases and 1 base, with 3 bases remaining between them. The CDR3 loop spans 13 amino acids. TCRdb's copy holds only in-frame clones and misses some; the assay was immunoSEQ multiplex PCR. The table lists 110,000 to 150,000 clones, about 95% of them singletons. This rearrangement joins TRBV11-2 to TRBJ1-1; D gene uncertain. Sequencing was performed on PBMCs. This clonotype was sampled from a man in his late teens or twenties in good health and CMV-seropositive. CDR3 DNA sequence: TGTGCCAGCAGCTTAGAGAGGAACACTGAAGCTTTCTTT. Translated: CASSLERNTEAFF.